This T cell receptor (beta chain) appears in the sequencing data of a study of blood T cell repertoires in COVID-19. Study background: Specimens from acute and convalescent COVID-19 originated in the United States, Italy and Spain.

Method: immunoSEQ multiplex PCR; TCRdb's copy keeps in-frame clones and lacks some. The repertoire holds 60,000 to 85,000 clones, with approximately 80% as singletons. This clone has more than one count but fewer than ten. This CDR3 has 14 residues. The V end lost 5 bases, the J end lost 4 bases, and 14 bases lay between the germline ends. Germline-derived CDR1 and CDR2 are LNHNV and YYDKDF (reference sequence). This sequence originates from a woman aged 55-70 years with acute or convalescent COVID-19. The sample comprised peripheral blood. The V gene is TRBV15, the J gene TRBJ1-2, with D possibly being TRBD1 (6 bases). CDR3 sequence reads: CATSPPLDSYGYTF. CDR3 DNA: TGTGCCACCAGCCCCCCCCTGGACAGCTATGGCTACACCTTC.